These T cell receptor beta chains were read from a single sample in a study of blood T cells in healthy people across ages. TCRdb recomputed calls from the 5' RACE reads with MiXCR, one row per CDR3 protein. The repertoire includes over 750,000 distinct CDR3 sequences, 25% of them detected once, and 9% to 9.5% sits in the top ten. These records were also assigned to another study, of T cells of mothers and their children.

Sequencing was performed on blood. The source is a boy aged 5 to 17 in good health. CDR3s include the opening cysteine and the closing phenylalanine or tryptophan. A D gene is named only where the DNA matches it firmly. The size entry is marked missing in some rows and otherwise reads once, few, many or a size class.

D gene	V gene	J gene	clone size	CDR3 protein
-	TRBV9	TRBJ1-3	-	CASSARGDSGNTIYF
-	TRBV6-5	TRBJ1-1	-	CASSYSSGMNTEAFF
-	TRBV14	TRBJ1-1	-	CASSPRAYTEAFF
-	TRBV7-2	TRBJ2-5	few	CASREVLETQYF
-	TRBV11-2	TRBJ2-3	few	CASSSSLVTQYF
TRBD2	TRBV3-1	TRBJ2-7	-	CASSQSSGRALNEQYF
TRBD1	TRBV5-5	TRBJ1-3	few	CASTSDRGNTIYF
-	TRBV2	TRBJ2-5	few	CASGGAETQYF
TRBD2	TRBV5-1	TRBJ2-1	-	CASSTGLADLPYNEQFF
TRBD2	TRBV4-1	TRBJ2-7	once	CASSQDLTSGAFGEQYF
-	TRBV28	TRBJ2-3	-	CASSSAENRVSDTQYF
-	TRBV14	TRBJ2-5	-	CASSRDNARETQYF
-	TRBV3-1	TRBJ2-7	-	CASSQEVGHLGLGDYEQYF
-	TRBV5-1	TRBJ2-7	few	CASSSGGTWYF